The 32 T cell receptor beta chains below were found in one sample sequenced in a study of post-analysis software for immune sequencing data. Overall study findings and caveats: Included in a set of five TRBV segments more frequent in patients than controls were TRBV5-6, TRBV5-1 and TRBV20-1.

No antigen is known for these receptors. Included in the TCR beta cDNA libraries were unique molecular identifiers. Via MiXCR, TCRdb re-called the PCR reads, giving one row per CDR3 protein. The sample consists of 800,000 to 950,000 distinct CDR3 sequences, roughly 50% of them appearing once. Sequencing used blood. Receptors originate from a girl aged 10-17 years with multiple sclerosis.

Note on this clonotype: The junction departs from the called germline gene at one end, perhaps through a read error. This chain links TRBV29-1 with TRBJ2-1; a weak D match, TRBD2 (5 bases). Germline V gene lookup returns CDR1 SQVTM and CDR2 ANQGSEA. The CDR3 is 14 residues long. The CDR3 bases are TGTAGCGACCGAGGGCCAAGCTCCTACAATGAGCAGTTCTTC. Translated: CSDRGPSSYNEQFF.

J is TRBJ2-7 and V is TRBV10-3; D perhaps matches TRBD2 (6 bases). The CDR3 has 15 amino acids. Germline V gene lookup returns CDR1 ENHRY and CDR2 SYGVKD. Between the trimmed V and J ends, which lost 0 bases and 5 bases, there was a span of 14 bases. The CDR3 bases are TGTGCCATCAGTGAGTCCGGGGGTGGGGGTCACGAGCAGTACTTC. This sequence encodes CAISESGGGGHEQYF.

This clonotype appeared a few times. The J gene is TRBJ2-1, the V gene TRBV4-1; 12 bases agree with TRBD2. The CDR3 is 19 amino acids. Germline lookup yields CDR1 MGHRA and CDR2 YSYEKL. The trim removed 3 bases at V and 2 bases at J, leaving 11 bases unmatched. For the CDR3, the DNA is TGCGCCAGCAGCCAGGCGGGACTAGCGGGTTTAGAAGCCTACAATGAGCAGTTCTTC. Translated, it gives CASSQAGLAGLEAYNEQFF.

The CDR3 DNA sequence: TGTGCCAGCAGTTACAATCACCCGGCAGGGGGAAGGAATGAGCAGTTCTTC. Translated: CASSYNHPAGGRNEQFF. The chain joins TRBV6-6 to TRBJ2-1; 7 bases fit TRBD1. CDR3 size: 17 residues. CDR1 is MNHNY, CDR2 SVGAGI, per germline (reference sequence). The V gene end was trimmed by 2 bases and the J gene end by 7 bases; junction bases not matched to a gene: 14.

This clonotype was counted between two and nine times. The J gene is TRBJ2-7, the V gene TRBV12-3 or TRBV12-4; the D gene is possibly TRBD2 (5 bases). V lost 3 bases and J 2 bases, leaving 8 bases between the germline ends. This CDR3 spans 13 amino acids. Written as DNA, the CDR3 is TGTGCCAGCAGTTTTACGGGAACCTACGAGCAGTACTTC. It translates to CASSFTGTYEQYF.

This chain connects TRBV11-2 to TRBJ1-2, with D possibly TRBD1 on 5 matching bases. Germline CDR1 SGHAT, CDR2 FQNNGV. Trimming shortened V by 0 bases and J by 8 bases, and 13 bases separated the two germline ends. This CDR3 has 14 residues. CDR3: CASSLDYQGYGYTF. The CDR3 bases are TGTGCCAGCAGCTTAGATTACCAGGGTTACGGCTACACCTTC.

The genes are TRBV28 and TRBJ2-7; 8 positions match TRBD1. This CDR3 contains 11 residues. V was clipped by 7 bases and J by 12 bases; unmatched bases: 8. Germline V gene data show CDR1 as MDHEN and CDR2 as SYDVKM. This chain's CDR3 is CASKGAGTGYF. The CDR3 region has the DNA TGTGCCAGCAAAGGAGCCGGGACAGGGTACTTC. Together with reference TRBV28 and TRBJ2-7, the CDR3 gives the full variable domain: DVKVTQSSRYLVKRTGEKVFLECVQDMDHENMFWYRQDPGLGLRLIYFSYDVKMKEKGDIPEGYSVSREKKERFSLILESASTNQTSMYLCASKGAGTGYFGPGTRLTVT.

This chain joins TRBV7-9 and TRBJ2-1; TRBD2 is a possible D gene (6 bases). Germline values: CDR1 SEHNR, CDR2 FQNEAQ (reference sequence). The CDR3 sequence is 16 residues long. With 1 base removed from V and 9 bases from J, the gap between germline ends came to 19 bases. In nucleotides, the CDR3 is TGTGCCAGCAGCTTAGTGGGGACTTTCCCTTGGGTTGAGCAGTTCTTC. This sequence encodes CASSLVGTFPWVEQFF.

The CDR3 DNA reads TGCGCCAGCAGCCTGCTCACAGAGGCCTACGAGCAGTACTTC. Its protein product is CASSLLTEAYEQYF. The V gene is TRBV5-1, the J gene TRBJ2-7, with D unresolved. CDR3 length: 14 amino acids. From germline, CDR1 is SGHRS and CDR2 YFSETQ. Trimming removed 4 bases at V and 2 bases at J, with 13 bases between.

The V gene is TRBV6-5, the J gene TRBJ2-7; D remains unclear. Germline CDR1 reads MNHEY; CDR2 reads SVGAGI. V was trimmed by 4 bases and J by 1 base, leaving 23 bases between them. The CDR3 spans 18 residues. CDR3 DNA: TGTGCCAGCAGTTCTCTGGTGGGTACGGCTTCCTTATCCTACGAGCAGTACTTC. Its translation is CASSSLVGTASLSYEQYF.

The chain combines TRBV3-1 with TRBJ2-1; no clear D gene. CDR1 LGHDT and CDR2 YNNKEL come from the germline V gene (reference sequence). With 1 base removed from V and 8 bases from J, the gap between germline ends came to 3 bases. This CDR3 is 11 amino acids long. CDR3 sequence reads: CASSQVHEQFF. CDR3 DNA sequence: TGTGCCAGCAGCCAAGTCCATGAGCAGTTCTTC.

In this sample, this clonotype turned up a few times. The chain couples TRBV15 to TRBJ2-1; TRBD1 agrees at 8 bases. The CDR3 spans 14 residues. The junction had 8 bases not matched to a gene; V was cut back by 7 bases and J by 6 bases. The germline gives CDR1 LNHNV, CDR2 YYDKDF (reference sequence). CDR3 sequence (DNA): TGTGCCACCAAGGTGCAGGGGGCCAGCAATGAGCAGTTCTTC. Its protein is CATKVQGASNEQFF. The full variable domain, completed using reference TRBV15 and TRBJ2-1, is DAMVIQNPRYQVTQFGKPVTLSCSQTLNHNVMYWYQQKSSQAPKLLFHYYDKDFNNEADTPDNFQSRRPNTSFCFLDIRSPGLGDTAMYLCATKVQGASNEQFFGPGTRLTVL.

This clonotype has a handful of counts. The chain uses TRBV20-1 and TRBJ2-1; D gene ambiguous. Germline CDR1 reads DFQATT; CDR2 reads SNEGSKA (reference sequence). The ends were cut back, 1 base at V and 4 bases at J, with 11 bases in the middle. This CDR3 is built from 14 residues. DNA of the CDR3: TGCAGTGCTAGAGGTAGGGTAATATACAATGAGCAGTTCTTC. Translation: CSARGRVIYNEQFF.

V is TRBV7-9 and J is TRBJ2-4; perhaps TRBD1 as D (6 bases). The assigned J gene may be wrong: the sequence end matches TRBJ2-7 better. Germline V gene lookup returns CDR1 SEHNR and CDR2 FQNEAQ (reference sequence). This CDR3 is 14 amino acids long. CDR3 sequence: CASSCWTEPYEQYF. The CDR3 region has the DNA TGTGCCAGCAGCTGCTGGACAGAGCCCTACGAGCAGTACTTC.

V usage is TRBV20-1 and J usage is TRBJ1-2; D perhaps matches TRBD1 (5 bases). This CDR3 spans 13 amino acids. Deletions cut 3 bases from V and 4 bases from J, with 12 bases between. Germline loops: CDR1 DFQATT, CDR2 SNEGSKA (reference sequence). Written as DNA, the CDR3 is TGCAGTGCTAGCATTTGGGGGGGCTATGGCTACACCTTC. It codes for CSASIWGGYGYTF.

This clonotype was found a few times. The chain combines TRBV5-1 with TRBJ1-2; 11 bases line up with TRBD1. CDR3 length: 14 residues. From germline, CDR1 is SGHRS and CDR2 YFSETQ. Trimming at V came to 3 bases and at J to 7 bases, leaving 5 bases not matched to a gene. The chain's CDR3 is CASSSGQGAFGYTF. In DNA form, the CDR3 reads TGCGCCAGCAGCTCCGGACAGGGGGCGTTTGGCTACACCTTC.

In this sample, this clonotype turned up a few times. The CDR3 is CASSPTRGEKLFF. CDR3 bases: TGTGCCAGCTCACCCACCAGGGGCGAAAAACTGTTTTTT. The rearrangement links TRBV18 to TRBJ1-4; possibly TRBD1 for D (6 bases). The V end was cut by 3 bases, the J end by 8 bases, with 10 bases between. CDR1 is KGHSH and CDR2 is LQKENI in the germline V gene. The CDR3 runs 13 residues. The entire variable domain, with the rest obtained from reference TRBV18 and TRBJ1-4, is as follows: NAGVMQNPRHLVRRRGQEARLRCSPMKGHSHVYWYRQLPEEGLKFMVYLQKENIIDESGMPKERFSAEFPKEGPSILRIQQVVRGDSAAYFCASSPTRGEKLFFGSGTQLSVL.

This clonotype was picked up one time. The chain uses TRBV29-1 and TRBJ2-1, with TRBD2 identical over 8 bases. Germline-derived CDR1 and CDR2 are SQVTM and ANQGSEA. Unmatched junction bases numbered 6, after V lost 6 bases and J lost 2 bases. The CDR3 contains 14 residues. The CDR3 nucleotides read TGCAGCGTGCCTCCGGGACTAGCCTACAATGAGCAGTTCTTC. It yields the protein CSVPPGLAYNEQFF.

The V and J genes are TRBV10-3 and TRBJ1-2, with a tentative D call TRBD1 (6 bases). Germline CDR1 reads ENHRY; CDR2 reads SYGVKD. This CDR3 has 18 amino acids. Trimming removed 3 bases from V and 2 bases from J, with 22 bases in between. CDR3 sequence (DNA): TGTGCCATCAGTGACTTGAGGGACAACCGGAGGGCAAACTATGGCTACACCTTC. This gives the protein CAISDLRDNRRANYGYTF.

The CDR3 here is CASSSDKGEQYF. The CDR3 DNA reads as TGTGCCAGCAGCTCCGACAAAGGCGAGCAGTACTTC. The chain links TRBV2 to TRBJ2-7; no firm D call. The CDR3 consists of 12 residues. The V gene lost 6 bases and the J gene lost 6 bases, with 12 bases spanning the gap. The germline gives CDR1 SNHLY, CDR2 FYNNEI.

V usage is TRBV5-1 and J usage is TRBJ2-6; D uncertain. Trimming removed 1 base at V and 4 bases at J, with 12 bases between. Germline CDR1 reads SGHRS; CDR2 reads YFSETQ. The CDR3 extends over 16 amino acids. CDR3 region: CASSLLGGKGANVLTF. The CDR3 DNA reads as TGCGCCAGCAGCTTGTTAGGCGGCAAGGGGGCCAACGTCCTGACTTTC.

This chain joins TRBV5-1 and TRBJ2-1; TRBD2 agrees at 8 bases. Unmatched junction bases numbered 12, after V lost 4 bases and J lost 6 bases. The CDR3 has 16 residues. Germline CDR1 and CDR2: SGHRS and YFSETQ. In DNA, the CDR3 is TGCGCCAGCAGCCCGTCTGCCCTAGCGGGTAGCAATGAGCAGTTCTTC. Translation gives CASSPSALAGSNEQFF.

This chain links TRBV20-1 with TRBJ1-2; weak D call: TRBD1 (6 bases). The germline gives CDR1 DFQATT, CDR2 SNEGSKA (reference sequence). With 0 bases removed from V and 4 bases from J, the gap between germline ends came to 9 bases. The CDR3 sequence is 13 residues long. As DNA, the CDR3 is TGCAGTGCTAGAGATCAGGGGAGCTATGGCTACACCTTC. Translating gives CSARDQGSYGYTF.

The chain employs TRBV28 and TRBJ1-2, with 7 bases that match TRBD1. CDR1 is MDHEN and CDR2 is SYDVKM in the germline V gene. This CDR3 comprises 16 residues. J gave up 5 bases and V 2 bases, and 11 bases lay outside the gene matches. DNA for the CDR3: TGTGCCAGCAGTTTAGAGCGCGACAGGGCCTCATATGGCTACACCTTC. The encoded protein is CASSLERDRASYGYTF.

The chain combines TRBV4-1 with TRBJ1-2; D uncertain. V was clipped by 5 bases and J by 4 bases, with 20 bases between them. Germline V gene sequence: CDR1 MGHRA, CDR2 YSYEKL. This CDR3 region has 16 residues. This CDR3 reads CASSSAEVGVGYGYTF. DNA of the CDR3: TGCGCCAGCAGCTCCGCAGAGGTCGGGGTCGGCTATGGCTACACCTTC.

The chain has TRBV15 and TRBJ2-7; no reliable D call. Germline V gene lookup returns CDR1 LNHNV and CDR2 YYDKDF (reference sequence). V was trimmed by 0 bases and J by 4 bases, leaving 7 bases between them. The CDR3 spans 13 residues. The CDR3 region has the DNA TGTGCCACCAGCAGAGATATGGAGTACGAGCAGTACTTC. This sequence encodes CATSRDMEYEQYF.

DNA of the CDR3: TGTGCCAGCAGTCCTCGATCTGAAAAACTGTTTTTT. It specifies CASSPRSEKLFF. V gene TRBV12-3 or TRBV12-4 combines with J gene TRBJ1-4; D ambiguous. Deletions cut 5 bases from V and 7 bases from J, with 8 bases between. The CDR3 consists of 12 residues.

The rearrangement links TRBV5-1 to TRBJ2-4; D may be TRBD1 (5 bases). V dropped 6 bases and J dropped 0 bases, with 13 bases sitting between them. The CDR3 runs to 15 residues. Germline V gives CDR1 SGHRS, CDR2 YFSETQ. The CDR3 loop is CASTRTTEAKNIQYF. Here the CDR3 DNA reads TGCGCCAGCACCCGGACGACAGAAGCCAAAAACATTCAGTACTTC.

Of note for this clonotype: Mismatch with germline at one junction end may stem from a read error. The rearrangement uses TRBV7-2 and TRBJ2-4; 7 bases are a match to TRBD1. This CDR3 contains 19 residues. The V gene's germline CDR1 is SGHTA and CDR2 FQGNSA. The DNA of the CDR3 is TGTGCCAGCGGCTTAAGTCTCCTAACAGGGGCTCTAGCCAAAAACATTCAGTACTTC. This translates into CASGLSLLTGALAKNIQYF.

This clonotype turned up a few times. The rearrangement links TRBV7-8 to TRBJ2-1; TRBD2 aligns across 15 bases. The junction had 6 bases not matched to a gene; V was cut back by 4 bases and J by 5 bases. Germline V gene data show CDR1 as SGHVS and CDR2 as FQNEAQ. This CDR3 contains 17 residues. CDR3 nucleotides: TGTGCCAGCAGCTCGTATTGGACTAGCGGGAGGGACAATGAGCAGTTCTTC. It translates to CASSSYWTSGRDNEQFF.

This chain joins TRBV4-1 and TRBJ1-2, with D possibly matching TRBD1 (6 bases). Germline V lookup: CDR1 MGHRA, CDR2 YSYEKL. Trimming took off 1 base at V and 8 bases at J, with 17 bases between the two ends. This CDR3 region has 15 residues. The CDR3 protein is CASSQVGTGMYGYTF. The CDR3 bases are TGCGCCAGCAGCCAAGTTGGAACAGGGATGTACGGCTACACCTTC.

This rearrangement joins TRBV5-5 to TRBJ2-7; 7 nucleotides agree with TRBD2. J gave up 0 bases and V 4 bases, and 16 bases lay outside the gene matches. This CDR3 comprises 18 residues. CDR1 and CDR2 (germline): SGHKS, YYEKEE (reference sequence). The CDR3 here is CASSPSAGVPHSSYEQYF. The CDR3 DNA reads as TGTGCCAGCAGCCCCAGTGCGGGAGTCCCCCACAGCTCCTACGAGCAGTACTTC.